Each of the 30 T cell receptor beta chains below was sequenced from the same sample in a study of cytomegalovirus exposure and HLA in healthy donors listed by TCRdb under 2017. The library was generated by the immunoSEQ multiplex PCR assay. A mixture of 60 forward primers for TCR Vbeta segments and 13 reverse primers for TCR Jbeta segments was used in the multiplex PCR. Not all clones reach the TCRdb copy of this immuneACCESS table, which keeps in-frame sequences only. Checked studies attribute under half of the gap to unresolved V genes and leave the rest unexplained. The sample yields 150,000 to 200,000 clones; around 88% were counted once. 0.85% of the sample is in the top ten clones. Material for sequencing was PBMCs. Every receptor here comes from a woman in her 30s in good health and CMV-seronegative.

V gene TRBV19 combines with J gene TRBJ2-2, with 9 bases aligning to TRBD1. The CDR3 is made up of 15 amino acids. The germline V gene encodes CDR1 LNHDA and CDR2 SQIVND (reference sequence). Trimming took 7 bases from V and 6 from J; bases not matched to a gene: 9. This chain's CDR3 is CASTLGQGRAGELFF. For the CDR3, the DNA is TGTGCCAGTACCCTCGGACAGGGGCGGGCCGGGGAGCTGTTTTTT.

This clone was observed a handful of times. CDR3 region: CASSVLAGGGTAGNTIYF. The CDR3 nucleotides are TGTGCCAGCAGCGTACTAGCGGGGGGGGGAACCGCTGGAAACACCATATATTTT. The gene calls are TRBV9 and TRBJ1-3; D is perhaps TRBD1 (5 bases). The CDR3 totals 18 residues. Trimming took off 1 base at V and 2 bases at J, with 19 bases between the two ends. CDR1 SGDLS and CDR2 YYNGEE come from the germline V gene.

The gene calls are TRBV19 and TRBJ2-5; perhaps TRBD2 as D (6 bases). This CDR3 is built from 11 residues. CDR1 and CDR2 from the germline V gene are LNHDA and SQIVND (reference sequence). The V gene lost 10 bases and the J gene lost 9 bases, with 15 bases spanning the gap. Here the CDR3 DNA reads TGTGCCACCTCCCGAGGGGAGGCCCAGTACTTC. Translating gives CATSRGEAQYF. Full variable domain (rest looked up from reference TRBV19 and TRBJ2-5): DGGITQSPKYLFRKEGQNVTLSCEQNLNHDAMYWYRQDPGQGLRLIYYSQIVNDFQKGDIAEGYSVSREKKESFPLTVTSAQKNPTAFYLCATSRGEAQYFGPGTRLLVL.

This chain links TRBV6-5 with TRBJ1-6, with 7 bases fitting TRBD1. The CDR3 has 15 residues. Germline V CDR1 and CDR2: MNHEY, SVGAGI. The J segment lost 5 bases and the V segment lost 6 bases, leaving 7 bases of the junction unmatched. The CDR3 DNA reads TGTGCCAGCAGGGAGGGGGCCGGGAATAATTCACCCCTCCACTTT. It translates to CASREGAGNNSPLHF.

The chain uses TRBV5-1 and TRBJ2-7; 7 bases fit TRBD1. CDR3 size: 14 residues. Germline V gives CDR1 SGHRS, CDR2 YFSETQ. Germline trimming cut 0 bases from V and 4 bases from J; bases unmatched to any gene: 4. Here the CDR3 DNA reads TGCGCCAGCAGCTTGGGGGGACAGCAATACGAGCAGTACTTC. Translated: CASSLGGQQYEQYF. Looking up the rest from reference TRBV5-1 and TRBJ2-7 gives the full variable domain: KAGVTQTPRYLIKTRGQQVTLSCSPISGHRSVSWYQQTPGQGLQFLFEYFSETQRNKGNFPGRFSGRQFSNSRSEMNVSTLELGDSALYLCASSLGGQQYEQYFGPGTRLTVT.

The chain employs TRBV23-1 and TRBJ2-5; 10 bases agree with TRBD1. Being an ORF, TRBV23-1 has a function that is uncertain. This CDR3 has 17 residues. The V and J ends lost 2 bases and 3 bases, in that order; junction bases with no gene match: 9. CDR3 in DNA: TGCGCCAGCAGTCAAATCAGGCCGGGACAGGGGAAAGAGACCCAGTACTTC. As protein: CASSQIRPGQGKETQYF.

The chain employs TRBV7-8 and TRBJ2-5; the D is unclear. Germline V gene data show CDR1 as SGHVS and CDR2 as FQNEAQ. V lost 5 bases, J lost 2 bases, and 9 bases lay in between. The CDR3 is made up of 13 amino acids. This CDR3 is CASSLVVQETQYF. CDR3 coding DNA: TGTGCCAGCAGCCTAGTAGTTCAAGAGACCCAGTACTTC.

The V and J genes are TRBV5-1 and TRBJ2-5; 7 positions agree with TRBD1. V lost 3 bases to trimming and J lost 2 bases; unmatched junction nucleotides: 10. This CDR3 is 16 amino acids long. CDR1 and CDR2 (germline): SGHRS, YFSETQ. The CDR3: CASSSQRDSLQETQYF. As DNA, the CDR3 is TGCGCCAGCAGCTCTCAGAGGGACAGCCTACAAGAGACCCAGTACTTC.

The chain employs TRBV7-9 and TRBJ1-4; 10 bases line up with TRBD1. Germline trimming cut 7 bases from V and 8 bases from J; bases unmatched to any gene: 10. Germline V lookup: CDR1 SEHNR, CDR2 FQNEAQ (reference sequence). The CDR3 loop spans 15 amino acids. CDR3 in amino acids: CASTPGRTGGEKLFF. DNA of the CDR3: TGTGCCAGCACCCCAGGTCGGACAGGGGGGGAAAAACTGTTTTTT.

This chain joins TRBV30 and TRBJ1-4, with TRBD1 matching over 9 bases. V lost 0 bases, J lost 9 bases, and 5 bases stayed unmatched. This CDR3 has 14 amino acids. The V gene's germline CDR1 is GTSNPN and CDR2 SVGIG (reference sequence). In nucleotides, the CDR3 is TGTGCCTGGAGTGTACAGACAGGGGGGAAAAAACTGTTTTTT. Amino acid sequence: CAWSVQTGGKKLFF. The variable domain in full, completed from reference TRBV30 and TRBJ1-4, reads SQTIHQWPATLVQPVGSPLSLECTVEGTSNPNLYWYRQAAGRGLQLLFYSVGIGQISSEVPQNLSASRPQDRQFILSSKKLLLSDSGFYLCAWSVQTGGKKLFFGSGTQLSVL.

This chain uses TRBV5-1 with TRBJ2-7, with 7 bases aligning to TRBD2. Germline V CDR1 and CDR2: SGHRS, YFSETQ. J was trimmed by 3 bases and V by 3 bases; bases with no gene match: 6. The CDR3 sequence is 14 residues long. CDR3 coding DNA: TGCGCCAGCAGCTCACAGACTAGCAGCTACGAGCAGTACTTC. Translated: CASSSQTSSYEQYF.

The J gene is TRBJ1-2, the V gene TRBV19, with 7 positions matching TRBD1. CDR3 size: 14 residues. Germline V gives CDR1 LNHDA, CDR2 SQIVND (reference sequence). The trim removed 4 bases at V and 6 bases at J, leaving 8 bases unmatched. CDR3 in amino acids: CASSTQDRRDGYTF. The DNA of the CDR3 is TGTGCCAGTAGTACACAGGACAGGAGGGATGGCTACACCTTC.

The gene calls are TRBV29-1 and TRBJ1-1, with a possible D match to TRBD1 (6 bases). Trimming cost V 1 base and J 1 base, with 13 bases left between them. The CDR3 runs 15 residues. The germline gives CDR1 SQVTM, CDR2 ANQGSEA. The CDR3 loop reads CSVEVWPGQNTEAFF. In nucleotides, the CDR3 is TGCAGCGTTGAAGTATGGCCGGGACAGAACACTGAAGCTTTCTTT. Variable domain in full (rest from reference TRBV29-1 and TRBJ1-1): SAVISQKPSRDICQRGTSLTIQCQVDSQVTMMFWYRQQPGQSLTLIATANQGSEATYESGFVIDKFPISRPNLTFSTLTVSNMSPEDSSIYLCSVEVWPGQNTEAFFGQGTRLTVV.

The gene calls are TRBV19 and TRBJ2-3; no firm D call. Germline V gene data show CDR1 as LNHDA and CDR2 as SQIVND (reference sequence). CDR3 length: 13 amino acids. Trimming took off 5 bases at V and 6 bases at J, with 12 bases between the two ends. CDR3 in amino acids: CASSSLRFDTQYF. The CDR3, as DNA: TGTGCCAGTAGTTCTCTCAGGTTTGATACGCAGTATTTT.

CDR3 region: CASSPRTSGASYEQYF. CDR3 DNA sequence: TGTGCCAGCAGCCCAAGGACTAGCGGGGCCTCCTACGAGCAGTACTTC. The rearrangement joins TRBV7-6 to TRBJ2-5; 12 nucleotides match TRBD2. Near its end, the DNA agrees better with TRBJ2-7, so the J call may be wrong. This CDR3 comprises 16 residues. The germline gives CDR1 SGHVS, CDR2 FNYEAQ.

This chain links TRBV4-1 with TRBJ2-3; 7 positions agree with TRBD1. Germline CDR1 MGHRA, CDR2 YSYEKL. There are 14 residues in the CDR3. Trimming at V came to 4 bases and at J to 3 bases, leaving 4 bases not matched to a gene. Here the CDR3 DNA reads TGCGCCAGCAGCCCTGGGACAGTGACAGATACGCAGTATTTT. Translating gives CASSPGTVTDTQYF.

The rearrangement uses TRBV19 and TRBJ1-5; 8 nucleotides line up with TRBD1. With V trimmed by 9 bases and J by 2 bases, 6 bases remained unmatched. Germline V gene sequence: CDR1 LNHDA, CDR2 SQIVND (reference sequence). The CDR3 length is 14 residues. The DNA for the CDR3 is TGTGCCAGCCGGACAGGGAGGGGCAATCAGCCCCAGCATTTT. This encodes CASRTGRGNQPQHF. The full variable domain, its missing parts supplied by reference TRBV19 and TRBJ1-5, is DGGITQSPKYLFRKEGQNVTLSCEQNLNHDAMYWYRQDPGQGLRLIYYSQIVNDFQKGDIAEGYSVSREKKESFPLTVTSAQKNPTAFYLCASRTGRGNQPQHFGDGTRLSIL.

The V gene is TRBV27, the J gene TRBJ1-2; tentatively, D is TRBD1 (6 bases). V dropped 11 bases and J dropped 4 bases, with 14 bases sitting between them. Germline CDR1 and CDR2: MNHEY and SMNVEV (reference sequence). The CDR3 extends over 12 amino acids. CDR3 region: CAARGALYGYTF. In DNA form, the CDR3 reads TGTGCCGCCCGGGGGGCCCTCTATGGCTACACCTTC.

The rearrangement joins TRBV4-1 to TRBJ2-6; a possible D gene is TRBD2 (6 bases). The CDR3 length is 21 residues. Per the germline V gene, CDR1 is MGHRA and CDR2 is YSYEKL. V gave up 0 bases and J gave up 0 bases, with 21 bases separating them. The CDR3 DNA reads TGCGCCAGCAGCCAAGATAGGAGGGACCCCTTCCCGTCCTCTGGGGCCAACGTCCTGACTTTC. As protein: CASSQDRRDPFPSSGANVLTF.

The chain uses TRBV28 and TRBJ1-4; D call uncertain. Trimming left V 11 bases short and J 0 bases short, with 10 bases between. Per germline, CDR1 MDHEN and CDR2 SYDVKM. This CDR3 comprises 13 residues. In DNA form, the CDR3 reads TGTGCCTGCTTCAGTCCAACTAATGAAAAACTGTTTTTT. Translation: CACFSPTNEKLFF.

The chain carries TRBV30 and TRBJ1-5; no clear D. The germline V gene has CDR1 GTSNPN and CDR2 SVGIG (reference sequence). Between the trimmed V and J ends, which lost 2 bases and 5 bases, there was a span of 10 bases. This CDR3 has 13 residues. DNA of the CDR3: TGTGCCTGGAGTTTGAGAGGAGATCAGCCCCAGCATTTT. Amino acids: CAWSLRGDQPQHF.

This clone came up a few times. The chain is built from TRBV27 and TRBJ1-1, with D perhaps TRBD1 (5 bases). The CDR3 sequence is 14 residues long. Germline assignment: CDR1 MNHEY and CDR2 SMNVEV (reference sequence). V dropped 3 bases and J dropped 5 bases, with 13 bases sitting between them. CDR3 amino acids: CASSFNGGRTEAFF. The CDR3 DNA is TGTGCCAGCAGTTTCAATGGGGGGAGGACTGAAGCTTTCTTT.

The V and J genes are TRBV30 and TRBJ2-5, with D perhaps TRBD1 (7 bases). V was cut by 2 bases and J by 6 bases, with 22 bases left in between. This CDR3 contains 16 residues. The germline CDR1 and CDR2 sequences are GTSNPN and SVGIG (reference sequence). CDR3 sequence: CAWSPRGGTGVKTQYF. CDR3 sequence (DNA): TGTGCCTGGAGTCCCAGGGGAGGAACAGGGGTAAAGACCCAGTACTTC. The full variable domain, with the rest looked up from reference TRBV30 and TRBJ2-5, is SQTIHQWPATLVQPVGSPLSLECTVEGTSNPNLYWYRQAAGRGLQLLFYSVGIGQISSEVPQNLSASRPQDRQFILSSKKLLLSDSGFYLCAWSPRGGTGVKTQYFGPGTRLLVL.

This clone was picked up a small number of times. The chain combines TRBV11-2 with TRBJ2-5, with D perhaps matching TRBD1 (5 bases). The germline V gene has CDR1 SGHAT and CDR2 FQNNGV. This CDR3 spans 17 amino acids. Trimming stripped 5 bases from V and 1 base from J, with 20 bases between. The CDR3 bases are TGTGCCAGCAGCCCGGCGCAGGGTGGGTGGGCCCAAGAGACCCAGTACTTC. Translated: CASSPAQGGWAQETQYF.

The rearrangement uses TRBV12-5 and TRBJ1-1; possibly TRBD1 for D (5 bases). Germline-derived CDR1 and CDR2 are LGHNT and FRNRAP. The V end was cut by 2 bases, the J end by 2 bases, with 12 bases between. The CDR3 sequence is 15 residues long. CDR3 loop: CASGLTTVGNTEAFF. DNA for the CDR3: TGTGCTAGTGGTTTGACGACAGTGGGTAACACTGAAGCTTTCTTT.

This rearrangement joins TRBV5-1 to TRBJ1-1; the D gene is possibly TRBD1 (6 bases). Looked up from germline, CDR1 is SGHRS and CDR2 is YFSETQ. The V end was cut by 7 bases, the J end by 0 bases, with 13 bases between. The CDR3 is 14 residues long. The CDR3 nucleotides are TGCGCCAGCGATAGGGACAACATGAACACTGAAGCTTTCTTT. Translated, it gives CASDRDNMNTEAFF.

This chain uses TRBV7-2 with TRBJ2-7; 8 nucleotides agree with TRBD2. The CDR3 runs 15 residues. Trimming cost V 0 bases and J 6 bases; bases outside gene matches: 7. The germline CDR1 and CDR2 sequences are SGHTA and FQGNSA. CDR3 loop: CASSLALSSGGEQYF. CDR3 DNA: TGTGCCAGCAGCTTAGCTCTCTCGAGCGGGGGCGAGCAGTACTTC.

The rearrangement uses TRBV6-5 and TRBJ1-3; D is undetermined. V shed 5 bases and J shed 1 base, with 12 bases lying between them. The CDR3 spans 15 residues. Germline V gene lookup returns CDR1 MNHEY and CDR2 SVGAGI. CDR3 DNA: TGTGCCAGCAGTCAGTTCAGCGGTTCTGGAAACACCATATATTTT. It codes for CASSQFSGSGNTIYF.

This chain links TRBV25-1 with TRBJ2-2, with a tentative D call TRBD2 (5 bases). The CDR3 totals 14 residues. The germline V and J ends were trimmed by 2 bases and 3 bases, with 7 bases remaining between them. CDR1 MGHDK and CDR2 SYGVNS come from the germline V gene. CDR3 in DNA: TGTGCCAGCAGTGAAGGGAGAGACACCGGGGAGCTGTTTTTT. Translation gives CASSEGRDTGELFF.

This chain joins TRBV2 and TRBJ1-5; TRBD1 is a possible D gene (5 bases). Germline V CDR1 and CDR2: SNHLY, FYNNEI. V was trimmed by 1 base and J by 5 bases, leaving 6 bases between them. The CDR3 length is 13 residues. The CDR3 DNA reads TGTGCCAGCAGTGAAGAAGGGGATCAGCCCCAGCATTTT. Amino acid sequence: CASSEEGDQPQHF. The full variable domain, its missing parts supplied by reference TRBV2 and TRBJ1-5, is EPEVTQTPSHQVTQMGQEVILRCVPISNHLYFYWYRQILGQKVEFLVSFYNNEISEKSEIFDDQFSVERPDGSNFTLKIRSTKLEDSAMYFCASSEEGDQPQHFGDGTRLSIL.